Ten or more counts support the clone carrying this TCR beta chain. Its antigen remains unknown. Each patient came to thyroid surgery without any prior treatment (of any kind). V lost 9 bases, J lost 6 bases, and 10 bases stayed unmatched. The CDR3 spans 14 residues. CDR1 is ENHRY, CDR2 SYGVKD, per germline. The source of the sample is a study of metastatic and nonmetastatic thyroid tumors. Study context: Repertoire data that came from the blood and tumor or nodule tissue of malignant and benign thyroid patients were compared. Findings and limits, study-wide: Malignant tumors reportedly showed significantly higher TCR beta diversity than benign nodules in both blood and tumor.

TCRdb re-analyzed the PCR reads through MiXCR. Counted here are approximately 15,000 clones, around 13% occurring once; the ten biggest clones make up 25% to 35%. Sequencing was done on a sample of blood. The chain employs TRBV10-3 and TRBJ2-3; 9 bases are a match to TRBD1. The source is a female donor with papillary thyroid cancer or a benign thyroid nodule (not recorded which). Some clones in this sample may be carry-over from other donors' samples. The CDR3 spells CAIADGTGMDTQYF. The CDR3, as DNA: TGTGCCATAGCCGACGGGACAGGGATGGATACGCAGTATTTT.